This is a list of T cell receptor beta chains from one sample in a study of T-cell memory formation after mild COVID-19. One entry per CDR3 protein, called by TCRdb with MiXCR from the 5' RACE reads. This table holds around 300,000 distinct CDR3 sequences, roughly 15% found once. The sequenced sample consisted of PBMCs or a T cell subset sorted from them (not recorded which). The receptors derive from a man between 18 and 35 years old who had mild COVID-19 (a few samples of this study predate the infection). Cell type and time point are not known. Each CDR3 is given with its conserved first and last residue. A D gene is named only where the DNA matches it firmly. Only part of the rows carry a size: once, few, many, or a class if the clone is expanded.

CASSVSGSGGEQFF,TGTGCCAGCAGCGTCTCGGGGAGCGGGGGCGAGCAGTTCTTC,TRBJ2-1,many,TRBD2,TRBV6-5
CASSPRGRPTFF,TGTGCCAGCAGCCCCAGGGGGCGTCCGACTTTCTTT,TRBJ1-1,.,TRBD1,TRBV7-2
CASSGTSGGLWTQYF,TGTGCCAGCAGCGGGACTAGCGGGGGACTCTGGACCCAGTACTTC,TRBJ2-5,few,TRBD2,TRBV9
CASSLGKVGGGSYNSPLHF,TGTGCCAGCAGCTTGGGGAAGGTGGGAGGAGGCTCCTATAATTCACCCCTCCACTTT,TRBJ1-6,few,.,TRBV5-6
CASSPRSEQFF,TGTGCCAGCAGTCCCCGCTCAGAGCAGTTCTTC,TRBJ2-1,few,.,TRBV2
CASRVSGANEQFF,TGTGCCAGCAGGGTTAGCGGAGCTAATGAGCAGTTCTTC,TRBJ2-1,.,.,TRBV7-9
CASSLTTKSTDTQYF,TGTGCCAGCAGCTTAACTACGAAGAGCACAGATACGCAGTATTTT,TRBJ2-3,few,.,TRBV7-9
CASIKDRGFTEAFF,TGTGCCAGCATTAAGGACAGGGGATTCACTGAAGCTTTCTTT,TRBJ1-1,few,TRBD1,TRBV6-1
CASSWGFYEQYF,TGTGCCAGCAGTTGGGGATTCTACGAGCAGTACTTC,TRBJ2-7,.,.,TRBV5-4
CASSLGEADTQYF,TGTGCCAGCAGCTTAGGGGAAGCGGATACGCAGTATTTT,TRBJ2-3,few,.,TRBV7-6
CASSRASGEELFF,TGTGCCAGCAGCCGGGCCTCAGGGGAGGAACTGTTTTTT,TRBJ1-4,.,.,TRBV7-2
CSASNTGYTF,TGCAGTGCTAGTAATACGGGCTACACCTTC,TRBJ1-2,few,.,TRBV20-1
CASSLGQGPSEQYF,TGTGCCAGCAGTCTCGGGCAGGGCCCCTCCGAGCAGTACTTC,TRBJ2-7,few,.,TRBV7-3
CASSRGGAGETQYF,TGTGCCAGCAGCCGTGGTGGGGCGGGAGAGACCCAGTACTTC,TRBJ2-5,.,.,TRBV5-4
CASTHGGGQQFF,TGTGCCAGCACCCACGGGGGGGGACAACAGTTCTTC,TRBJ2-1,.,TRBD2,TRBV12-3/TRBV12-4
CASRDGTGVTEAFF,TGCGCCAGCAGGGATGGGACAGGGGTTACTGAAGCTTTCTTT,TRBJ1-1,few,TRBD1,TRBV5-1
CASSADYSTGELFF,TGTGCCAGCAGCGCGGACTATTCCACCGGGGAGCTGTTTTTT,TRBJ2-2,many,.,TRBV5-4
CASRGFTGAEDTQYF,TGTGCCAGCAGAGGTTTTACAGGGGCCGAAGATACGCAGTATTTT,TRBJ2-3,few,TRBD1,TRBV7-2
CASSEQRGDTQYF,TGTGCCAGCAGTGAGCAACGAGGGGATACGCAGTATTTT,TRBJ2-3,.,.,TRBV6-1
CASSRRGGGSTDTQYF,TGTGCCAGCAGCCGTCGGGGGGGCGGTAGCACAGATACGCAGTATTTT,TRBJ2-3,few,TRBD2,TRBV14
CASSVQGSLRAPLHF,TGTGCCAGCAGTGTACAGGGATCCCTTAGGGCGCCCCTCCACTTT,TRBJ1-6,once,.,TRBV27
CASSPGPAGRKYNEQFF,TGTGCCAGCAGCCCGGGGCCAGCGGGGAGGAAATACAATGAGCAGTTCTTC,TRBJ2-1,.,TRBD2,TRBV12-3/TRBV12-4
CSAARVQETQYF,TGCAGTGCTGCGAGGGTGCAAGAGACCCAGTACTTC,TRBJ2-5,few,.,TRBV20-1
CASSEGRGRAVYGYTF,TGTGCCAGCAGTGAAGGGAGGGGGCGCGCGGTCTATGGCTACACCTTC,TRBJ1-2,few,TRBD1,TRBV6-1
CASSYSWSGGAYNEQFF,TGTGCCAGCAGTTACTCGTGGAGCGGGGGCGCTTACAATGAGCAGTTCTTC,TRBJ2-1,.,TRBD2,TRBV6-2/TRBV6-3
CASRRSGDTYEQYF,TGTGCCAGCAGACGGTCAGGGGATACCTACGAGCAGTACTTC,TRBJ2-7,.,.,TRBV28
CASSLGLAAYTDTQYF,TGTGCCAGCAGTTTAGGACTAGCGGCTTACACAGATACGCAGTATTTT,TRBJ2-3,few,TRBD2,TRBV12-3/TRBV12-4
CASSSAGGITDTQYF,TGTGCCAGCAGCTCAGCGGGGGGGATCACAGATACGCAGTATTTT,TRBJ2-3,many,TRBD2,TRBV7-8
CASSLEQASTEAFF,TGTGCCAGCAGCTTAGAACAGGCGAGCACTGAAGCTTTCTTT,TRBJ1-1,few,.,TRBV7-2
CASNPRAASGVRETQYF,TGTGCCAGCAATCCCCGCGCGGCTAGCGGGGTCCGGGAGACCCAGTACTTC,TRBJ2-5,.,TRBD2,TRBV6-6
CASSVSFGGPYNEQFF,TGTGCCAGCTCAGTAAGTTTCGGAGGCCCCTACAATGAGCAGTTCTTC,TRBJ2-1,.,.,TRBV25-1
CSARTGHYEQYF,TGCAGTGCTAGGACAGGGCACTACGAGCAGTACTTC,TRBJ2-7,few,TRBD1,TRBV20-1
CASSSPGQGPEQYF,TGTGCCAGCAGCTCGCCCGGACAGGGACCCGAGCAGTACTTC,TRBJ2-7,.,TRBD1,TRBV11-2
CASSLGGVRSSEQFF,TGTGCCAGCAGCTTAGGAGGGGTCAGGAGTAGTGAGCAGTTCTTC,TRBJ2-1,.,.,TRBV7-9
CASSPFRDYNSYEQYF,TGTGCCAGCAGCCCCTTCCGGGACTATAACTCCTACGAGCAGTACTTC,TRBJ2-7,few,TRBD2,TRBV7-6
CASSLMGEGTTEAFF,TGCGCCAGCAGCTTGATGGGGGAGGGTACCACTGAAGCTTTCTTT,TRBJ1-1,few,.,TRBV5-1
CASSMEGPYNEQFF,TGCGCCAGCAGCATGGAGGGGCCCTACAATGAGCAGTTCTTC,TRBJ2-1,many,.,TRBV5-1
CAIGRGPGANVLTF,TGTGCCATCGGACGGGGGCCTGGGGCCAACGTCCTGACTTTC,TRBJ2-6,.,.,TRBV10-3
CASSPPGFNQPQHF,TGTGCCAGCAGCCCTCCGGGGTTCAATCAGCCCCAGCATTTT,TRBJ1-5,.,.,TRBV6-5
CASSQGVAGGRNEQFF,TGCGCCAGCAGCCAAGGGGTGGCGGGGGGTCGAAATGAGCAGTTCTTC,TRBJ2-1,few,TRBD2,TRBV4-3
CASSETGYSSLHF,TGTGCCAGCTCAGAGACAGGGTACTCAAGCCTCCACTTT,TRBJ1-6,.,TRBD1,TRBV18
CASSLGGSETGEFAF,TGCGCCAGCAGCTTGGGGGGGTCCGAAACAGGAGAATTTGCCTTC,TRBJ1-2,few,.,TRBV5-1
CASSPGGVAEAFF,TGTGCCAGCAGCCCAGGTGGGGTGGCTGAAGCTTTCTTT,TRBJ1-1,.,.,TRBV7-6
CASSQRAGGYNSPLHF,TGCGCCAGCAGCCAACGGGCAGGGGGCTATAATTCACCCCTCCACTTT,TRBJ1-6,few,TRBD1,TRBV4-3
CASRVLAGGTDTQYF,TGTGCCAGCAGGGTTTTAGCGGGGGGCACAGATACGCAGTATTTT,TRBJ2-3,.,TRBD2,TRBV6-5
CASSQEISRRGYEQYF,TGCGCCAGCAGCCAAGAGATCAGTAGGCGGGGCTACGAGCAGTACTTC,TRBJ2-7,few,.,TRBV4-3
CASSRTGSSYEQYF,TGTGCCAGCAGTCGGACAGGGAGCTCCTACGAGCAGTACTTC,TRBJ2-7,many,TRBD1,TRBV12-3/TRBV12-4
CASSRGQGIFSGANVLTF,TGTGCCAGCAGCCGCGGACAGGGGATCTTTTCTGGGGCCAACGTCCTGACTTTC,TRBJ2-6,many,TRBD1,TRBV11-2
CASTDRGYEQYF,TGTGCCAGCACGGACAGGGGATACGAGCAGTACTTC,TRBJ2-7,.,TRBD1,TRBV2
CASSSELVLGYTF,TGTGCCAGCAGTTCCGAGCTGGTCCTAGGCTACACCTTC,TRBJ1-2,few,.,TRBV12-3/TRBV12-4
CATSDRTVYGYTF,TGTGCCACCAGTGATCGGACAGTATATGGCTACACCTTC,TRBJ1-2,many,.,TRBV24-1
CASSLKRGPARGGEQFF,TGCGCCAGCAGCCTTAAGAGAGGGCCAGCTCGTGGGGGTGAGCAGTTCTTC,TRBJ2-1,.,.,TRBV4-1
CASSLAAVYGYTF,TGTGCCAGCAGCTTAGCGGCAGTCTATGGCTACACCTTC,TRBJ1-2,.,.,TRBV7-2
CAGSGQGVYEKLFF,TGTGCCGGGTCGGGGCAGGGAGTGTATGAAAAACTGTTTTTT,TRBJ1-4,.,.,TRBV28
CASSRGVGQYF,TGTGCCAGCAGCCGGGGGGTGGGGCAGTACTTC,TRBJ2-7,.,TRBD2,TRBV7-9
CASSLAGGQGYTF,TGTGCCAGCAGCTTGGCTGGGGGACAGGGCTACACCTTC,TRBJ1-2,.,TRBD1,TRBV5-6
CASSSQGQGNEKLFF,TGTGCCAGCAGCTCCCAGGGACAGGGCAATGAAAAACTGTTTTTT,TRBJ1-4,.,TRBD1,TRBV3-1
CASSRAVGASNYGYTF,TGCGCCAGCAGCCGGGCAGTGGGGGCCTCTAACTATGGCTACACCTTC,TRBJ1-2,once,.,TRBV4-1